The present TCR beta chain was sequenced within a study of shared clonotypes between healthy human individuals. This clone was observed a handful of times. The repertoire was sequenced with immunoSEQ multiplex PCR; TCRdb's copy has only in-frame clones and lacks some. Seen here are some 790,000 clones, 55% to 80% observed once, and the top ten hold approximately 1.7%. The CDR3 is 17 residues long. The V and J ends lost 1 base and 3 bases, in that order; junction bases with no gene match: 11. Germline lookup yields CDR1 MDHEN and CDR2 SYDVKM. This chain uses TRBV28 with TRBJ2-7; 8 bases are shared with TRBD2. This clonotype originated in a woman aged 25 to 39 in good health. Sequenced input: memory CD4+ T cells sorted from blood. The subset was: CD45RA-negative fraction. CDR3 coding DNA: TGTGCCAGCAGTTTATCATCGGGACTAGGATCTTACTACGAGCAGTACTTC. This sequence encodes CASSLSSGLGSYYEQYF.